This T cell receptor beta chain originates from a study of T cell clonality in common variable immunodeficiency. TCRdb's copy holds only in-frame clones and misses some; the assay was immunoSEQ multiplex PCR. The data show about 20,000 clones, with none appearing a single time. A few counts support this clone. Its antigen is unidentified. The read terminates 3 residues ahead of where the CDR3 ends, so the germline J gene completes it. This CDR3 is 13 amino acids long. Germline CDR1 GTSNPN, CDR2 SVGIG (reference sequence). With 1 base removed from V and 7 bases from J, the gap between germline ends came to 11 bases. General study results and limits: In common variable immunodeficiency, TCR beta chains reportedly carried fewer deletions and N-nucleotide insertions. Fewer TCRbeta clones were shared among CVID subjects than controls.

Sequencing input: peripheral blood mononuclear cells. This sequence originates from a human donor with common variable immunodeficiency. This chain links TRBV30 with TRBJ1-5, with TRBD1 as a possible D gene (5 bases). The CDR3 loop reads CAWSAEGRQPQHF. CDR3 bases read: TGTGCCTGGAGTGCGGAGGGGCGCCAGCCC.